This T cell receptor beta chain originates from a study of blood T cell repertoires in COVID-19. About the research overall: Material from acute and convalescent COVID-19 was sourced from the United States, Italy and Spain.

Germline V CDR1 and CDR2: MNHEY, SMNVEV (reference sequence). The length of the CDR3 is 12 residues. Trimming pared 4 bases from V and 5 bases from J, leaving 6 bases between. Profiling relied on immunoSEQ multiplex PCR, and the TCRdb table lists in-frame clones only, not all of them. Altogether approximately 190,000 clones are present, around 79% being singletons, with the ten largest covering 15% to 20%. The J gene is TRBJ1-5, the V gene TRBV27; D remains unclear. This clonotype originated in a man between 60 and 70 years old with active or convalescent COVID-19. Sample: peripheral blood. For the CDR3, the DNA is TGTGCCAGCAGTTCGTCTGATCAGCCCCAGCATTTT. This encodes CASSSSDQPQHF.